This T cell receptor (beta chain) is drawn from a study of regulatory T cells in long-lasting Graves disease. The time point: persistent/refractory GD, antithyroid drugs over 5 years with positive TRAb. Preparation of the TCR library used RNA extracted from PBMCs. General study results and limits: Lower TCR diversity was seen in persistent Graves' patients than in newly diagnosed ones. Among samples with persistent disease, TRBV28, TRBJ1-2 and TRBJ2-5 were favored.

About this clonotype: Its antigen is undetermined. The junction and the germline gene differ at one end; a read error may be behind it.

The length of the CDR3 is 14 residues. Germline-derived CDR1 and CDR2 are LNHDA and SQIVND (reference sequence). Building the TCR beta libraries relied on iRepertoire HTBI primers, and CDR3 regions underwent Arm-PCR. Via MiXCR, TCRdb re-called the multiplex PCR reads, giving one row per CDR3 protein. The table has hundreds of thousands of distinct CDR3 sequences, roughly 20% seen once. The chain joins TRBV19 to TRBJ2-5; D may match TRBD1 or TRBD2 (5 bases each). Sequenced here: peripheral blood mononuclear cells (PBMCs), sampled when the disease was refractory, from a patient treated with antithyroid drugs. The receptor comes from a female donor with Graves disease. In DNA form, the CDR3 reads TGTGCCAGTAGTACCCTTGAGGGGCCCGAGACCCGGTACTTC. Amino acids: CASSTLEGPETRYF.